Here is one T cell receptor (beta chain) with its context. Its antigen has not been determined. Per-nucleotide qualities are absent, and no much larger clonotype sits a single base away. The immunoSEQ Assay, a bias-controlled multiplex PCR, was used to amplify TCRbeta CDR3 regions from genomic DNA. The original pipeline was this. The number of nucleated cells in each sample was estimated by amplification of reference gene primers within the assay. Sequence reads were collapsed and filtered to measure the absolute abundance of every unique TCRbeta CDR3 rearrangement. Productive Simpson clonality was computed per sample as the square root of Simpson's diversity index over productive rearrangements. TCRdb re-hosts the immuneACCESS table, in-frame sequences only. Its copies lack some clones; in the studies checked, an unresolved V gene accounts for under half of them, and the cause for the rest is not known. V and J calls and clone size are as listed in that table; D and trimming were resolved from the DNA. The sample table shows tens of thousands of clones, and roughly 80% are seen once. The ten largest account for roughly 18% of the sample.

The collaborating institutions used their own protocols to collect whole blood in K2EDTA tubes. For TCRbeta analysis, collaborators shipped samples as frozen whole blood, isolated PBMCs, or DNA extracted from either of those sample types. The record originates from a study of blood T cell repertoires in COVID-19 (dated by TCRdb to about 2020). As for the study more broadly: Samples from collaborators originated in the United States, Italy and Spain and spanned both the acute and convalescent phases of COVID-19. The material from the prospective study consisted of cDNA or gDNA derived from T cells, B-cell-depleted T cells, or PBMCs. Deeply sampled blood TCRbeta repertoires from subjects exposed to, actively infected with, or recovered from COVID-19 were included in the dataset. The repertoires were released in a freely available public database intended as a resource for research on the immune response to SARS-CoV-2. Samples were obtained from the ongoing ImmuneRACE study (first 160 participants) and from 1,000 to 1,500 subjects provided by 6 global collaborators. A de-identified subject ID, COVID-19 status, age in years and sex were almost always included in the sample metadata. Where available, HLA class I and class II types were taken from metadata supplied by the sample provider and were not determined by assay-based typing.

Beyond this particular receptor, the publication reports: Clinical and demographic metadata were provided uncurated, with the amount varying by source and participant.

The sequenced sample was peripheral blood. This TCR came from a woman in her forties or fifties with active or convalescent COVID-19.

The bases are TGTGCCAGCAGCCCAGCGCCTAACTACGAGCAGTACTTC. Its product reads: CASSPAPNYEQYF. The sequence joins TRBV9 to TRBJ2-7; the D gene assignment is ambiguous. CDR1 and CDR2 are drawn from the germline V gene: SGDLS, YYNGEE. The CDR3 sequence holds 13 residues, the cysteine and phenylalanine included. Only the CDR3 DNA is retained, 39 bases long and in frame from the first base. V loses 4 bases of germline sequence and J loses 3 bases, and the interval between the two ends is 11 bases. The entire variable domain, with the stretches around the CDR3 drawn from the reference TRBV9 and TRBJ2-7 proteins, is DSGVTQTPKHLITATGQRVTLRCSPRSGDLSVYWYQQSLDQGLQFLIQYYNGEERAKGNILERFSAQQFPDLHSELNLSSLELGDSALYFCASSPAPNYEQYFGPGTRLTVT.